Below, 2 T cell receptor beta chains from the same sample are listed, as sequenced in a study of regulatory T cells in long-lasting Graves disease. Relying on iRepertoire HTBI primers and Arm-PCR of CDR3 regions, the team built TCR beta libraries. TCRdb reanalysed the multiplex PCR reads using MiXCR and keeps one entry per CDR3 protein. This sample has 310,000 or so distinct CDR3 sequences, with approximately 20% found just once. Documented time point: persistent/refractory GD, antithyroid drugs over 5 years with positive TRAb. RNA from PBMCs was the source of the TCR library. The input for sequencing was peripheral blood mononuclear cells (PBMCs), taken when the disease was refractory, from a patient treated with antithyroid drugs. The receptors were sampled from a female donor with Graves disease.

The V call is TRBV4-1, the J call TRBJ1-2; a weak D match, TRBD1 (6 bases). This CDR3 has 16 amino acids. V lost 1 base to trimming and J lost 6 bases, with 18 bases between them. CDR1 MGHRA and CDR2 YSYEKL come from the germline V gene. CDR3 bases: TGCGCCAGCAGCCAAGTCGGTCGGGGGCGCCCGAATGGCTACACCTTC. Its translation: CASSQVGRGRPNGYTF.

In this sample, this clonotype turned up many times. The CDR3 DNA follows: TGTGCCAGCCGCTCACGGCTCCTTAATGAAAAACTGTTTTTT. It yields the protein CASRSRLLNEKLFF. The chain carries TRBV28 and TRBJ1-4; D unresolved. V was pared by 8 bases and J by 4 bases, with 14 bases between. The CDR3 extends over 14 amino acids. Germline assignment: CDR1 MDHEN and CDR2 SYDVKM.